This note documents a single TCR beta chain sequence. Germline trimming cut 5 bases from V and 5 bases from J; bases unmatched to any gene: 6. Looked up from germline, CDR1 is MNHEY and CDR2 is SMNVEV (reference sequence). CDR3 size: 16 residues. The data are from a study of blood T cell repertoires in COVID-19. Whole-study context: Samples of COVID-19 (acute and convalescent) were obtained from the United States, Italy and Spain.

As processed by the authors: By means of reference gene primer amplification, nucleated cell counts were estimated. Sequencing used immunoSEQ multiplex PCR; TCRdb keeps in-frame clones, though not all of them. V and J calls and clone size are those listed in that table; D and trimming were worked out from the DNA. The table records around 160,000 clones, around 84% of them present only once. The sequenced sample consisted of peripheral blood. The receptor was derived from a woman aged 80 or over with acute or convalescent COVID-19. The rearrangement links TRBV27 to TRBJ2-1, with 13 bases matching TRBD2. CDR3 DNA sequence: TGTGCCAGCAGTATTCTAGGACTAGCGGGAGACAATGAGCAGTTCTTC. Translation: CASSILGLAGDNEQFF.